A selection of T cell receptor beta chains follows, all from one sample in a study of T cell clonotyping in hematopoietic cell transplantation. Some clones are missing from TCRdb's copy, which holds only in-frame ones; the method was immunoSEQ multiplex PCR. The table shows tens of thousands of clones, with 84% occurring only once. Sequencing was performed on peripheral blood mononuclear cells, taken before stem cell transplant. These receptors originate from a woman aged 55-69 years with acute myeloid leukemia. Some clones in this sample may be carry-over from other donors' samples. Each CDR3 is given with its conserved first and last residue. Each record gives: J gene, V gene, clone size, D gene, CDR3 protein, CDR3 DNA. D genes are given only for firm matches. The size field is filled for only some rows; it gives once, few, many or a size class.

>TRBJ2-7|TRBV6-1|NA|NA
CASSERTVHEQYF
TGTGCCAGCAGTGAGCGGACAGTCCACGAGCAGTACTTC
>TRBJ2-1|TRBV19|few|TRBD2
CASSITSSGGGYEQFF
TGTGCCAGTAGTATTACGTCTAGCGGGGGTGGTTATGAGCAGTTCTTC
>TRBJ1-6|TRBV6-5|NA|NA
CASMRVRNSPLHF
TGTGCCAGCATGAGGGTACGGAATTCACCCCTCCACTTT
>TRBJ1-2|TRBV7-8|NA|NA
CASSQHGRSTYGYTF
TGTGCCAGCAGCCAACACGGACGGTCGACCTATGGCTACACCTTC
>TRBJ2-7|TRBV28|NA|NA
CATDPRGGRNEQYF
TGTGCCACCGACCCGAGGGGGGGCAGGAACGAGCAGTACTTC
>TRBJ1-5|TRBV9|NA|TRBD1
CASSVGDRDNQPQHF
TGTGCCAGCAGCGTAGGGGACAGGGACAATCAGCCCCAGCATTTT
>TRBJ2-5|TRBV2|NA|TRBD2
CASSGSSGGGRTQYF
TGTGCCAGCAGTGGATCTAGCGGGGGGGGAAGGACCCAGTACTTC
>TRBJ1-1|TRBV27|NA|NA
CASSLSSYTEAFF
TGTGCCAGCAGTTTATCCTCATACACTGAAGCTTTCTTT
>TRBJ2-3|TRBV14|few|NA
CASSQGSRRGTQYF
TGTGCCAGCAGCCAAGGATCCAGGAGGGGAACGCAGTATTTT
>TRBJ2-5|TRBV4-2|NA|NA
CASSQETKETQYF
TGTGCCAGCAGCCAAGAAACCAAAGAGACCCAGTACTTC
>TRBJ2-7|TRBV27|NA|NA
CASSLVGKDYEQYF
TGTGCCAGCAGTTTAGTGGGGAAAGACTACGAGCAGTACTTC
>TRBJ1-1|TRBV27|once|NA
CASSLLRGQNTEAFF
TGTGCCAGCAGTTTATTGCGGGGGCAAAACACTGAAGCTTTCTTT
>TRBJ2-3|TRBV7-2|NA|TRBD1
CASSPGQGTDTQYF
TGTGCCAGCAGCCCGGGACAGGGGACAGATACGCAGTATTTT
>TRBJ1-6|TRBV4-3|NA|TRBD1
CASSQDPGQGVLAPLHF
TGCGCCAGCAGCCAGGACCCGGGACAGGGGGTATTAGCACCCCTCCACTTT
>TRBJ1-1|TRBV4-3|NA|NA
CASSQGPGTGTEAFF
TGCGCCAGCAGCCAAGGACCCGGGACCGGCACTGAAGCTTTCTTT
>TRBJ2-2|TRBV23-1|NA|TRBD2
CASSPPGTSEFSSGELFF
TGCGCCAGCAGTCCCCCAGGGACTAGCGAGTTTAGCAGCGGGGAGCTGTTTTTT
>TRBJ1-4|TRBV9|NA|NA
CASTPGASREKLFF
TGTGCCAGCACCCCCGGGGCTTCTAGAGAAAAACTGTTTTTT
>TRBJ1-2|TRBV18|NA|NA
CASSPLSGKNYYGYTF
TGTGCCAGCTCACCACTGTCAGGCAAGAATTACTATGGCTACACCTTC
>TRBJ1-5|TRBV4-3|NA|TRBD1
CASSQGGFRGLRNQPQHF
TGCGCCAGCAGCCAAGGTGGGTTTAGGGGGCTTAGGAATCAGCCCCAGCATTTT
>TRBJ1-1|TRBV5-1|once|NA
CASSLGGLSTEAFF
TGCGCCAGCAGCTTGGGGGGATTGAGCACTGAAGCTTTCTTT
>TRBJ2-2|TRBV5-6|NA|TRBD1
CASSLAGTGVGELFF
TGTGCCAGCAGCTTGGCGGGGACAGGGGTCGGGGAGCTGTTTTTT
>TRBJ2-7|TRBV6-1|NA|NA
CASSHTHEQYF
TGTGCCAGCAGTCACACGCACGAGCAGTACTTC
>TRBJ1-2|TRBV15|once|NA
CATRMGYGYTF
TGTGCCACCCGTATGGGCTATGGCTACACCTTC
>TRBJ2-7|TRBV7-3|once|NA
CASSLSADSYEQYF
TGTGCCAGCAGCTTATCGGCGGACTCCTACGAGCAGTACTTC
>TRBJ2-7|TRBV18|NA|NA
CASSPAYNYEQYF
TGTGCCAGCTCACCAGCCTACAACTACGAGCAGTACTTC
>TRBJ2-1|TRBV5-4|NA|NA
CASSDPDSQSSYNEQFF
TGTGCCAGCAGCGACCCGGACAGCCAGAGCTCCTACAATGAGCAGTTCTTC
>TRBJ1-1|TRBV19|NA|TRBD1
CASSRGQGSFEAFF
TGTGCCAGCAGCCGGGGACAGGGTTCATTTGAAGCTTTCTTT
>TRBJ1-5|TRBV4-1|NA|TRBD1
CASSQTPYRGPVPQHF
TGCGCCAGCAGCCAAACCCCGTACAGGGGGCCGGTGCCCCAGCATTTT
>TRBJ2-2|TRBV7-3|NA|TRBD2
CASSLGGREGGELFF
TGTGCCAGCAGCTTAGGCGGGAGAGAGGGCGGGGAGCTGTTTTTT
>TRBJ2-1|TRBV4-3|NA|NA
CASSQDNRPEQFF
TGCGCCAGCAGCCAAGATAACCGTCCTGAGCAGTTCTTC
>TRBJ2-6|TRBV6-5|NA|NA
CASSPGPGANVLTF
TGTGCCAGCAGCCCGGGCCCCGGGGCCAACGTCCTGACTTTC
>TRBJ1-3|TRBV4-1|once|NA
CASSQAGFSGNTIYF
TGCGCCAGCAGCCAAGCCGGTTTCTCTGGAAACACCATATATTTT
>TRBJ2-2|TRBV2|NA|TRBD1
CASRGQGMDTGELFF
TGTGCCAGCAGGGGACAGGGGATGGACACCGGGGAGCTGTTTTTT
>TRBJ1-2|TRBV29-1|NA|TRBD1
CSAIDRARGYTF
TGCAGCGCAATCGACAGGGCGCGCGGCTACACCTTC
>TRBJ2-7|TRBV4-1|few|NA
CASSQDWDHSYEQYF
TGCGCCAGCAGCCAAGATTGGGACCACTCCTACGAGCAGTACTTC
>TRBJ1-2|TRBV5-4|few|TRBD1
CASRSPGQGDGYTF
TGTGCCAGCCGCTCTCCGGGACAGGGGGACGGCTACACCTTC
>TRBJ2-2|TRBV5-1|NA|NA
CASSVEQGNGELFF
TGCGCCAGCAGCGTAGAACAGGGAAACGGGGAGCTGTTTTTT
>TRBJ2-7|TRBV5-1|few|NA
CASSLVARDPEQYF
TGCGCCAGCAGCTTGGTGGCCAGGGACCCCGAGCAGTACTTC
>TRBJ2-3|TRBV5-6|NA|TRBD2
CASSFPPSGSTDTQYF
TGTGCCAGCAGCTTTCCCCCTAGCGGGAGTACAGATACGCAGTATTTT
>TRBJ2-7|TRBV11-3|NA|TRBD2
CASSFLGPWGGRPSF
TGTGCCAGCAGCTTTCTAGGCCCCTGGGGCGGGAGACCTTCCTTC
>TRBJ1-1|TRBV28|NA|TRBD1
CASSVTGTNTEAFF
TGTGCCAGCAGTGTGACAGGGACGAACACTGAAGCTTTCTTT
>TRBJ2-1|TRBV7-3|NA|TRBD2
CASSLRLAGFNEQFF
TGTGCCAGCAGCTTACGACTAGCGGGGTTTAATGAGCAGTTCTTC
>TRBJ1-2|TRBV6-6|NA|NA
CASSYSIAQNYGYTF
TGTGCCAGCAGTTACTCGATCGCCCAAAACTATGGCTACACCTTC
>TRBJ1-4|TRBV9|NA|TRBD1
CASSPHRGVGEKLFF
TGTGCCAGCAGCCCCCACAGGGGCGTAGGTGAAAAACTGTTTTTT
>TRBJ2-3|TRBV14|NA|NA
CASSQSPLTDTQYF
TGTGCCAGCAGCCAATCTCCACTCACAGATACGCAGTATTTT
>TRBJ2-7|TRBV7-2|NA|NA
CASSLVGLNGGEQYF
TGTGCCAGCAGCTTAGTAGGGCTTAATGGGGGCGAGCAGTACTTC
>TRBJ2-7|TRBV7-2|NA|NA
CASSPAGPLYEQYF
TGTGCCAGCAGCCCGGCAGGTCCCCTCTACGAGCAGTACTTC
>TRBJ2-7|TRBV5-1|NA|NA
CASSYFGAGDEQYF
TGCGCCAGCAGCTACTTTGGGGCAGGGGACGAGCAGTACTTC
>TRBJ2-2|TRBV7-2|NA|NA
CASSLQQTGELFF
TGTGCCAGCAGCTTACAGCAAACCGGGGAGCTGTTTTTT
>TRBJ1-2|TRBV28|NA|NA
CASSLRQGYGYTF
TGTGCCAGCAGTTTGAGGCAGGGGTATGGCTACACCTTC
>TRBJ1-5|TRBV7-9|few|NA
CASSLAEGNQPQHF
TGTGCCAGCAGCTTAGCCGAGGGCAATCAGCCCCAGCATTTT
>TRBJ2-5|TRBV20-1|NA|NA
CSASLGETQYF
TGCAGTGCCAGCCTGGGAGAGACCCAGTACTTC
>TRBJ2-1|TRBV9|NA|NA
CASTVGATGSSYNEQFF
TGTGCCAGCACCGTGGGCGCCACCGGGAGCTCCTACAATGAGCAGTTCTTC
>TRBJ1-5|TRBV4-3|few|NA
CASSQDLRGNQPQHF
TGCGCCAGCAGCCAAGATCTTAGGGGTAATCAGCCCCAGCATTTT
>TRBJ1-3|TRBV5-6|NA|TRBD1
CASSRAGQGGNTIYF
TGTGCCAGCAGTCGGGCGGGACAGGGAGGAAACACCATATATTTT
>TRBJ2-7|TRBV5-4|NA|TRBD1
CASSFAPGQRAPNEQYF
TGTGCCAGCAGCTTTGCCCCGGGACAGAGGGCCCCTAACGAGCAGTACTTC
>TRBJ1-1|TRBV7-6|NA|NA
CASSLVGQGTEAFF
TGTGCCAGCAGCTTAGTAGGCCAGGGGACTGAAGCTTTCTTT
>TRBJ1-3|TRBV6-5|NA|NA
CASSKDPGGNTIYF
TGTGCCAGCAGTAAGGACCCCGGGGGAAACACCATATATTTT